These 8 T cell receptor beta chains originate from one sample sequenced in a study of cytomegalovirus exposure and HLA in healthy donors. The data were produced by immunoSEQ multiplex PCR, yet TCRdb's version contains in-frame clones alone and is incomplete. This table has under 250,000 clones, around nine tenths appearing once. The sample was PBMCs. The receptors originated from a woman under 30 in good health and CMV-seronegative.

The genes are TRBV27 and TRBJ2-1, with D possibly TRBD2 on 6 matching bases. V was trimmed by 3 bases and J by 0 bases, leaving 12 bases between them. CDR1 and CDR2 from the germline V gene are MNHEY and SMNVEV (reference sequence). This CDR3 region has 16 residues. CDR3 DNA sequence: TGTGCCAGCAGTTTCTTCGTCGGGAGCTCCTACAATGAGCAGTTCTTC. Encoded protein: CASSFFVGSSYNEQFF.

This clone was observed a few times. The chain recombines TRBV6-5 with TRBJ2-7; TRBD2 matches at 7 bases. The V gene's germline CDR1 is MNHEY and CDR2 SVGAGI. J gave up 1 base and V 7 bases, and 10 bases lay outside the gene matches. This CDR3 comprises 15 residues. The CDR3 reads CASKSARGESYEQYF. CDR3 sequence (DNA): TGTGCCAGCAAGTCAGCCCGGGGGGAATCCTACGAGCAGTACTTC.

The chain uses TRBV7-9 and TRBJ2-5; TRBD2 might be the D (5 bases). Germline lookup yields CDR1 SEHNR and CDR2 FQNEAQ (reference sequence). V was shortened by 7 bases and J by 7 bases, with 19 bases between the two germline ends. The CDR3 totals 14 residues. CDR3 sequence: CASTTPGSWGTQYF. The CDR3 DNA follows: TGTGCCAGCACTACCCCGGGGAGTTGGGGGACCCAGTACTTC.

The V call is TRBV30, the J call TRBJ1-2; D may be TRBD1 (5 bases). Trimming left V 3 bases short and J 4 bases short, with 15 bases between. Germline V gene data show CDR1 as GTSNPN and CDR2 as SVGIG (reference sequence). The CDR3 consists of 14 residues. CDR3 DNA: TGTGCCTGGAGCCGGGACTTAGCCCTCTATGGCTACACCTTC. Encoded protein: CAWSRDLALYGYTF.

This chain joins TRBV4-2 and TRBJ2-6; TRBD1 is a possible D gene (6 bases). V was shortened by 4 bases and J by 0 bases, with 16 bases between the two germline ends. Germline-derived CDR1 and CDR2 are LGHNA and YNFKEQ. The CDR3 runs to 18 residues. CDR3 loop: CASSPGDRFRSGANVLTF. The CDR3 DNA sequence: TGTGCCAGCAGCCCCGGAGACAGGTTTCGCTCTGGGGCCAACGTCCTGACTTTC.

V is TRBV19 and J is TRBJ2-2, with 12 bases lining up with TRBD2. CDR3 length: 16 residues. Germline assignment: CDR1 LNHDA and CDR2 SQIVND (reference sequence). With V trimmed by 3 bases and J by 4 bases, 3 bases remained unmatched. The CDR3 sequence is CASSILAGGPTGELFF. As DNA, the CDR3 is TGTGCCAGTAGTATCCTAGCGGGAGGGCCCACCGGGGAGCTGTTTTTT.

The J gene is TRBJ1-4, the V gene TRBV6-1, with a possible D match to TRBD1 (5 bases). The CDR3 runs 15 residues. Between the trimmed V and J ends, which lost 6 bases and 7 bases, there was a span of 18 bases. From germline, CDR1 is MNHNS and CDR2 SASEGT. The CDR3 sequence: CASRKSPTGGEKLFF. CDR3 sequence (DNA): TGTGCCAGCAGGAAATCGCCGACGGGGGGTGAAAAACTGTTTTTT.

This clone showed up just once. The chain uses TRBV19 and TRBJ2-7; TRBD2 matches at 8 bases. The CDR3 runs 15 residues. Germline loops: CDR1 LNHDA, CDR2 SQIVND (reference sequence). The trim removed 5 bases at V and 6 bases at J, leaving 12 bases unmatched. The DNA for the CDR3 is TGTGCCAGTAGTCTCCCGGGGGGGAGGTCTCGCGAGCAGTACTTC. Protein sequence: CASSLPGGRSREQYF.